This TCR beta chain was observed in a study of T cell repertoires in cytomegalovirus infection. The table lists this clonotype with a few counts. Its antigen is undetermined. This CDR3 comprises 11 residues. CDR1 and CDR2 (germline): GTSNPN, SVGIG (reference sequence). V dropped 2 bases and J dropped 1 base, with 3 bases sitting between them. TCRdb re-analysed the reads in MiXCR, keeping a single row per CDR3 protein. The sample shows a few hundred thousand distinct CDR3 sequences, 33% of them seen only once. Material: cultured PBMCs, obtained from culture after CMV antigen stimulation. The chain links TRBV30 to TRBJ2-7; no clear D gene. The TCR sequence derives from a human donor in good health (CMV status not recorded). Some clones in this sample may be carry-over from other donors' samples. The CDR3 bases are TGTGCCTGGAGTAATTCCTACGAGCAGTACTTC. Its translation: CAWSNSYEQYF.